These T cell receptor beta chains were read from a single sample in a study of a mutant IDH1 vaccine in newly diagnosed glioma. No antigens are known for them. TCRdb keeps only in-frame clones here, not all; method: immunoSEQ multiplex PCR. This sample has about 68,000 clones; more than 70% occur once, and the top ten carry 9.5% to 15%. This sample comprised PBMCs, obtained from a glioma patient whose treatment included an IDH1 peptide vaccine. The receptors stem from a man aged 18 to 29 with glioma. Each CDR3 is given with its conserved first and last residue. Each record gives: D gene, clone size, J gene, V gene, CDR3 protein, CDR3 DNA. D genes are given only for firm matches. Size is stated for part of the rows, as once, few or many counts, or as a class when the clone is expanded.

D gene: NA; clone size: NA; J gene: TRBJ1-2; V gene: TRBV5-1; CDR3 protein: CASSLDSNYGYTF; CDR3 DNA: TGCGCCAGCAGCCTGGACAGTAACTATGGCTACACCTTC
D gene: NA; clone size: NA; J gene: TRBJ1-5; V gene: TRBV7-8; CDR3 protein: CASTRGQYSNQPQHF; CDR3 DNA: TGTGCCAGCACCAGAGGACAGTATAGCAATCAGCCCCAGCATTTT
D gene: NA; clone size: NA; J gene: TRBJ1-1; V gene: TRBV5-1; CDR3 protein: CASSFSPPGTEAFF; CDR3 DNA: TGCGCCAGCAGCTTTTCCCCCCCGGGCACTGAAGCTTTCTTT
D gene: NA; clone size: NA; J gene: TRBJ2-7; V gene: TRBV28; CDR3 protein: CASSLDAGAPYEQYF; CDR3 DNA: TGTGCCAGCAGTTTAGACGCCGGAGCCCCCTACGAGCAGTACTTC
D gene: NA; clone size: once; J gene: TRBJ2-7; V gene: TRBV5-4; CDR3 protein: CASSSEGGIRRSYEQYF; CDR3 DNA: TGTGCCAGCAGTTCTGAGGGAGGTATACGGCGGAGCTACGAGCAGTACTTC
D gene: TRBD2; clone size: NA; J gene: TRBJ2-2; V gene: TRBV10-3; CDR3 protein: CAISESGGRSDTGELFF; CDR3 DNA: TGTGCCATCAGTGAGTCCGGGGGGAGGTCGGACACCGGGGAGCTGTTTTTT
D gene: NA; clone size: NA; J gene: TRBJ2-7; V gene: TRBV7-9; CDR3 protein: CASSLVLGDEQYF; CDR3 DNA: TGTGCCAGCAGCTTAGTTTTGGGGGACGAGCAGTACTTC
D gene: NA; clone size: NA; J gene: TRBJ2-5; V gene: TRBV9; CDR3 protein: CASSVGPGARGVVETQYF; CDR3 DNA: TGTGCCAGCAGCGTAGGACCTGGCGCGAGGGGTGTGGTTGAGACCCAGTACTTC
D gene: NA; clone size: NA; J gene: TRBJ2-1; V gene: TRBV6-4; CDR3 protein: CASSLNLAPYNEQFF; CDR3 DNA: TGTGCCAGCAGTCTTAATTTGGCCCCCTACAATGAGCAGTTCTTC
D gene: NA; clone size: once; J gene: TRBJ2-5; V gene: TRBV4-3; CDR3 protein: CASSQDLSGDETQYF; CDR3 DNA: TGCGCCAGCAGCCAAGATCTATCAGGGGACGAGACCCAGTACTTC
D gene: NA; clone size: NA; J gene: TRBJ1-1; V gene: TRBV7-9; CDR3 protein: CASSSQIGVNTEAFF; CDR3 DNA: TGTGCCAGCAGCTCCCAAATAGGGGTGAACACTGAAGCTTTCTTT
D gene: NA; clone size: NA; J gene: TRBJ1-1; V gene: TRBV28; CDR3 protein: CASSFGQMNTEAFF; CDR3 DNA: TGTGCCAGCAGTTTTGGACAGATGAACACTGAAGCTTTCTTT
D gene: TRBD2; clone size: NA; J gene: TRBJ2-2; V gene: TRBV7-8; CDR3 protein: CASSLGGPGGGRAGELFF; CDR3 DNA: TGTGCCAGCAGCTTAGGAGGTCCAGGCGGGGGAAGGGCCGGGGAGCTGTTTTTT
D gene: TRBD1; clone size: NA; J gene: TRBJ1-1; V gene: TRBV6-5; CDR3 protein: CASSRGRTGKAFF; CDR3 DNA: TGTGCCAGCAGTAGGGGCCGGACAGGGAAAGCTTTCTTT
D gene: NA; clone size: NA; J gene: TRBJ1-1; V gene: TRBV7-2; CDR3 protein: CASSFTMGKSEAFF; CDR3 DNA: TGTGCCAGCAGCTTCACAATGGGGAAGTCTGAAGCTTTCTTT
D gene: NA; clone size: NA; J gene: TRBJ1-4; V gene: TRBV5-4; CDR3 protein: CASSRPTGRGEKLFF; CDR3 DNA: TGTGCCAGCAGCCGCCCGACAGGCCGCGGCGAAAAACTGTTTTTT
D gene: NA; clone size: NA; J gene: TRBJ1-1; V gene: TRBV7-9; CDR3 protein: CASSYQRVTFF; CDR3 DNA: TGTGCCAGCAGCTACCAGAGGGTGACTTTCTTT
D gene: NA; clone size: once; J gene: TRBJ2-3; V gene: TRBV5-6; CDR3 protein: CASSSGITDTQYF; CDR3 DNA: TGTGCCAGCAGCTCCGGGATCACAGATACGCAGTATTTT
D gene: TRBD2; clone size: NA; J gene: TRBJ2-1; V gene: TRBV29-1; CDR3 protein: CSGRGGAYSYNEQFF; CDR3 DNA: TGCAGCGGCCGGGGGGGAGCTTACTCCTACAATGAGCAGTTCTTC
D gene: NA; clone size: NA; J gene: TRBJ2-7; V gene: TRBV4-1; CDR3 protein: CASSQDAGDNEQYF; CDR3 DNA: TGCGCCAGCAGCCAAGATGCAGGGGACAACGAGCAGTACTTC
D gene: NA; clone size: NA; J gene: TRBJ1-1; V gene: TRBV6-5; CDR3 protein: CASSSPVGTEAFF; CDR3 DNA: TGTGCCAGCAGTTCCCCGGTTGGGACTGAAGCTTTCTTT
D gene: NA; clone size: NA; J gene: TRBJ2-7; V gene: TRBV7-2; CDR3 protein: CASTARAPYEQYF; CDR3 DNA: TGTGCCAGCACCGCCCGGGCCCCCTACGAGCAGTACTTC
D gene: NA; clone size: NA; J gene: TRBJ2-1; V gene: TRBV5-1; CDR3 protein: CASSLAPRGNEQFF; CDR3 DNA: TGCGCCAGCAGCTTGGCCCCGAGGGGTAATGAGCAGTTCTTC
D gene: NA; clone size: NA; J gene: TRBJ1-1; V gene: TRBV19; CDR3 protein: CASSPGPNLAF; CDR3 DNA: TGTGCCAGTAGCCCGGGCCCCAACCTTGCCTTT
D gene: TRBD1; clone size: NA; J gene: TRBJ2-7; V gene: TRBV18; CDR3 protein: CASSAGTGGSEQYF; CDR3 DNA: TGTGCCAGCTCGGCCGGGACAGGGGGTTCCGAGCAGTACTTC
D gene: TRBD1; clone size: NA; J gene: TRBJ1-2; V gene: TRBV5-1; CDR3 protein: CASSLDRGAHGYTF; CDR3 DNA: TGCGCCAGCAGCTTGGACAGGGGGGCCCATGGCTACACCTTC
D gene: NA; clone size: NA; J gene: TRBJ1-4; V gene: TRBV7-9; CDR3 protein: CASSLIGANEKLFF; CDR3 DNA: TGTGCCAGCAGCTTAATAGGGGCTAATGAAAAACTGTTTTTT
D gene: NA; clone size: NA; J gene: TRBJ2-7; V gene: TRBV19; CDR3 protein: CASSTGTVPHEQYF; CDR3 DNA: TGTGCCAGTAGCACCGGGACGGTGCCCCACGAGCAGTACTTC
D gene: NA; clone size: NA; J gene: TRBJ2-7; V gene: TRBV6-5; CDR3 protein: CASSYSISLPYEQYF; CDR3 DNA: TGTGCCAGCAGTTACTCGATCTCACTTCCCTACGAGCAGTACTTC
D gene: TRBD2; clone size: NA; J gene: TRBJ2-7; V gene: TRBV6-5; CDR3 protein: CASSTGTSGHYEQYF; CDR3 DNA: TGTGCCAGCAGTACCGGGACTAGCGGCCACTACGAGCAGTACTTC
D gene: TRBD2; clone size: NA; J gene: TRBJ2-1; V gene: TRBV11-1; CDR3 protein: CASSLGLSGGGSYNEQFF; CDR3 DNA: TGTGCCAGCAGCTTAGGTCTCAGCGGGGGGGGTTCCTACAATGAGCAGTTCTTC
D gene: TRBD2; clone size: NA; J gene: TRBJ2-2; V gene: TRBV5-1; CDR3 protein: CASSLAAGGNTGELFF; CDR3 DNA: TGCGCCAGCAGCTTGGCAGCGGGGGGGAACACCGGGGAGCTGTTTTTT
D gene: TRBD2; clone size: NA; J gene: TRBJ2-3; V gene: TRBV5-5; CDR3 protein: CASRDDPGLATRTDTQYF; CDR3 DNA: TGTGCCAGCAGGGACGATCCGGGACTAGCGACTCGCACAGATACGCAGTATTTT
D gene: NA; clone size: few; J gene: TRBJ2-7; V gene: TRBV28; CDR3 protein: CASSRVGQYF; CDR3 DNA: TGTGCCAGCAGTCGTGTGGGGCAGTACTTC
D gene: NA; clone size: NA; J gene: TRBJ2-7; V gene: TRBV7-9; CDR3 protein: CASSLASRQKGQYF; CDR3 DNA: TGTGCCAGCAGCTTAGCATCGCGGCAAAAGGGGCAGTACTTC
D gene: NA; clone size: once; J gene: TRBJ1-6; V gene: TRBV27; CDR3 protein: CASSFRHPPSSYNSPLHF; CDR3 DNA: TGTGCCAGCAGTTTCCGACATCCACCGAGCTCCTATAATTCACCCCTCCACTTT
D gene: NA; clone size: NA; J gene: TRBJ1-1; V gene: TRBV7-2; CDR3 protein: CASSLYGNPNTEAFF; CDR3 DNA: TGTGCCAGCAGCTTATACGGCAACCCGAACACTGAAGCTTTCTTT
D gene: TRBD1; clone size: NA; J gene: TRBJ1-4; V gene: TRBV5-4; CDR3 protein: CASSLKNRGRKPNEKLFF; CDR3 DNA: TGTGCCAGCAGCTTGAAAAACAGGGGGCGAAAGCCTAATGAAAAACTGTTTTTT
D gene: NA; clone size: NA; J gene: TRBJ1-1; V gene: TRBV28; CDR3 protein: CASSFTEGAEAFF; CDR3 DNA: TGTGCCAGCAGTTTCACCGAGGGGGCTGAAGCTTTCTTT
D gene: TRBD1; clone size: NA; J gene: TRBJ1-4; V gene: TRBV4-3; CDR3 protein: CASSQDNGRWTGNEKLFF; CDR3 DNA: TGCGCCAGCAGCCAAGATAACGGGCGGTGGACAGGAAATGAAAAACTGTTTTTT
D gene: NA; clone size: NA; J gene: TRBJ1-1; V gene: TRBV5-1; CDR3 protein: CASSLAAGRNTEAFF; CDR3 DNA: TGCGCCAGCAGCTTGGCCGCAGGGAGAAACACTGAAGCTTTCTTT
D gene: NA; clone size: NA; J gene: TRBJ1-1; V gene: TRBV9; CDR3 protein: CASSSPWDISETFF; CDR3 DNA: TGTGCCAGCAGCTCCCCTTGGGACATCTCGGAGACTTTCTTT
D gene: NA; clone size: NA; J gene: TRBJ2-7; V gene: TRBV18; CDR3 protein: CASSPGLYGGEQYF; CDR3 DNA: TGTGCCAGCTCACCGGGACTCTACGGAGGGGAGCAGTACTTC
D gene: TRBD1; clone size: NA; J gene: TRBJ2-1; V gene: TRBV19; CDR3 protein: CASSTLGTAPRGNEQFF; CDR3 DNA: TGTGCCAGTAGTACCCTAGGGACAGCTCCGAGGGGTAATGAGCAGTTCTTC
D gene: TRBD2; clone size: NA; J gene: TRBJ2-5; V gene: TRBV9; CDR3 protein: CASSASGRVGIQTQYF; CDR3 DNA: TGTGCCAGCAGCGCAAGCGGGAGGGTTGGGATCCAGACCCAGTACTTC
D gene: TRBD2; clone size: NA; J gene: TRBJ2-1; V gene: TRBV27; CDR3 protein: CASSLLGLPNEQFF; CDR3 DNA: TGTGCCAGCAGTTTGTTGGGACTACCCAATGAGCAGTTCTTC
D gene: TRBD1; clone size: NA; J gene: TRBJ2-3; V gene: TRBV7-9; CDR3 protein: CASSSGGRGIDTQYF; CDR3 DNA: TGTGCCAGCAGCTCCGGCGGCAGGGGGATAGATACGCAGTATTTT
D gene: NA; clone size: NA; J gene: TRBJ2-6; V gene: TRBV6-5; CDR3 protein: CASNLLSGANVLTF; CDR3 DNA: TGTGCCAGCAACCTACTTTCTGGGGCCAACGTCCTGACTTTC